This TCR beta chain emerged from a study of blood T cell repertoires in COVID-19. Study information: T cells, B-cell-depleted T cells, or PBMCs supplied cDNA or gDNA.

The assay was immunoSEQ multiplex PCR, and TCRdb's table has in-frame clones only and misses some. The top ten clones hold roughly 0.87% of a sample with around 260,000 clones, around 85% of them seen once. V was shortened by 6 bases and J by 5 bases, with 16 bases between the two germline ends. From germline, CDR1 is LNHDA and CDR2 SQIVND (reference sequence). This CDR3 comprises 14 residues. This clonotype was obtained from a human donor with COVID-19, enrolled during active disease. The donor label of this sample is uncertain. Sequences were obtained from peripheral blood. The chain combines TRBV19 with TRBJ1-1; D unclear. In nucleotides, the CDR3 is TGTGCCAGTAGCCCCGCGGGTGGAAGGACTGAAGCTTTCTTT. Translated, it gives CASSPAGGRTEAFF.